One sample yielded the 15 T cell receptor beta chains listed below, sequenced in a study of blood T cells in healthy people across ages. It was with a sample-barcoded 5' primer and a J-beta primer mix that a second PCR of roughly 7 to 12 cycles was run. TCRdb reprocessed the 5' RACE reads with MiXCR, giving one entry per CDR3 protein. This repertoire shows about 1.5 million distinct CDR3 sequences, approximately 40% found once; its top ten account for around 8%. Sequencing was performed on blood. The receptors here all came from a woman aged 18-35 years in good health.

There are a few counts of this clonotype. The CDR3 DNA is TGTAGCACCGGGACAGGAAACACCGGGGAGCTGTTTTTT. It codes for CSTGTGNTGELFF. The V and J genes are TRBV12-3 or TRBV12-4 and TRBJ2-2, with 8 bases that match TRBD1. There are 13 residues in the CDR3.

This clonotype was counted only a few times. CDR3 nucleotides: TGTGCCAGCAGCTCTGGACGGACCGTACAAGAGACCCAGTACTTC. Amino acid sequence: CASSSGRTVQETQYF. The rearrangement links TRBV11-3 to TRBJ2-5, with D hard to call. V gave up 4 bases and J gave up 2 bases, with 14 bases separating them. In germline, CDR1 is SGHNT, CDR2 YENEEA. The CDR3 runs to 15 residues.

This clonotype came up a few times. The V call is TRBV27, the J call TRBJ1-4; TRBD1 matches at 7 bases. Germline V gives CDR1 MNHEY, CDR2 SMNVEV (reference sequence). The trim removed 0 bases at V and 6 bases at J, leaving 10 bases unmatched. The CDR3 length is 17 residues. The CDR3 nucleotides are TGTGCCAGCAGTTTATCAACAACCAGGGACAGCGATGAAAAACTGTTTTTT. Translating gives CASSLSTTRDSDEKLFF.

The chain combines TRBV20-1 with TRBJ1-5; no reliable D call. The germline V gene encodes CDR1 DFQATT and CDR2 SNEGSKA (reference sequence). This CDR3 is 16 amino acids long. V dropped 2 bases and J dropped 1 base, with 15 bases sitting between them. CDR3 residues: CSARRREGLSNQPQHF. In nucleotides, the CDR3 is TGCAGTGCTAGACGACGAGAGGGTTTGAGCAATCAGCCCCAGCATTTT.

This clonotype was observed a few times. This chain uses TRBV20-1 with TRBJ1-5; D unclear. The V end lost 0 bases, the J end lost 0 bases, and 3 bases lay between the germline ends. Germline lookup yields CDR1 DFQATT and CDR2 SNEGSKA (reference sequence). The CDR3 runs to 13 residues. The chain's CDR3 is CSARDYSNQPQHF. The CDR3 bases are TGCAGTGCTAGAGATTATAGCAATCAGCCCCAGCATTTT.

The chain employs TRBV6-2 or TRBV6-3 and TRBJ1-5; 7 nucleotides match TRBD1. With 6 bases clipped from V and 6 bases from J, the junction kept 14 bases outside the gene matches. The CDR3 covers 16 residues. Germline lookup yields CDR1 MNHEY and CDR2 SVGEGT. The CDR3 sequence is CASSYPGQEGGQPQHF. CDR3 sequence (DNA): TGTGCCAGCAGCTACCCCGGACAGGAAGGCGGTCAGCCCCAGCATTTT.

The genes are TRBV4-1 and TRBJ2-7; a possible D gene is TRBD1 (5 bases). Deletions cut 0 bases from V and 2 bases from J, with 11 bases between. The CDR3 has 15 residues. Germline V CDR1 and CDR2: MGHRA, YSYEKL. The CDR3 spells CASSQEGREAYEQYF. CDR3 nucleotides: TGCGCCAGCAGCCAAGAGGGCAGGGAAGCCTACGAGCAGTACTTC.

This clonotype is a singleton in its sample. This chain links TRBV12-5 with TRBJ1-1; 7 nucleotides match TRBD1. The germline V gene has CDR1 LGHNT and CDR2 FRNRAP. Losses at the gene ends were 9 bases for V and 8 bases for J; bases not matched to a gene: 9. CDR3 size: 12 residues. CDR3 sequence reads: CARDLTGREAFF. In DNA form, the CDR3 reads TGTGCTAGGGATCTGACAGGGAGGGAAGCTTTCTTT.

The chain joins TRBV20-1 to TRBJ2-7; D unresolved. The CDR3 sequence is 14 residues long. Germline V CDR1 and CDR2: DFQATT, SNEGSKA (reference sequence). The V and J ends lost 0 bases and 2 bases respectively, with 11 bases between them. The CDR3 spells CSARDLTPPYEQYF. The CDR3 region has the DNA TGCAGTGCTAGAGATCTAACCCCTCCCTACGAGCAGTACTTC.

The chain uses TRBV7-6 and TRBJ2-5; TRBD2 aligns across 11 bases. CDR3 size: 16 residues. Germline CDR1 is SGHVS and CDR2 is FNYEAQ. J gave up 5 bases and V 5 bases, and 10 bases lay outside the gene matches. The DNA of the CDR3 is TGTGCCAGCAGCGGACTAGCGGGCCCAAGCGGGGAGACCCAGTACTTC. This sequence encodes CASSGLAGPSGETQYF.

In its sample, this clonotype was seen a few times. The V gene is TRBV6-5, the J gene TRBJ2-4; D remains unclear. This CDR3 contains 13 residues. The ends were cut back, 4 bases at V and 4 bases at J, with 8 bases in the middle. Germline values: CDR1 MNHEY, CDR2 SVGAGI. The CDR3 is CASSSVEKNIQYF. The CDR3 nucleotides read TGTGCCAGCAGTTCTGTAGAGAAAAACATTCAGTACTTC.

The chain employs TRBV7-3 and TRBJ2-1; 12 bases map to TRBD2. V shed 5 bases, J shed 2 bases, and the junction held 7 bases outside the gene matches. CDR1 and CDR2 from the germline V gene are SGHTA and FQGTGA. CDR3 length equals 17 residues. CDR3 loop: CASSPSWTSGAYNEQFF. The CDR3 DNA reads TGTGCCAGCAGCCCCTCCTGGACTAGCGGGGCCTACAATGAGCAGTTCTTC. Looking up the rest from reference TRBV7-3 and TRBJ2-1 gives the full variable domain: GAGVSQTPSNKVTEKGKYVELRCDPISGHTALYWYRQSLGQGPEFLIYFQGTGAADDSGLPNDRFFAVRPEGSVSTLKIQRTERGDSAVYLCASSPSWTSGAYNEQFFGPGTRLTVL.

The genes are TRBV9 and TRBJ2-1, with 8 bases matching TRBD2. Near its end, the DNA agrees better with TRBJ2-7, so the J call may be wrong. The CDR3 contains 15 residues. Germline CDR1 is SGDLS and CDR2 is YYNGEE. CDR3 loop: CASSASGLSYNEQYF. For the CDR3, the DNA is TGTGCCAGCAGCGCTAGCGGGCTCTCCTACAATGAGCAGTACTTC.

CDR3 nucleotides: TGTGCCAGCAGCTTAGAATCTCCCGGGCAACCCCTCCACTTT. As protein: CASSLESPGQPLHF. This chain links TRBV7-9 with TRBJ1-6, with D unresolved. With 1 base removed from V and 12 bases from J, the gap between germline ends came to 13 bases. Per the germline V gene, CDR1 is SEHNR and CDR2 is FQNEAQ (reference sequence). The CDR3 sequence is 14 residues long.

This chain connects TRBV14 to TRBJ2-1; D is unclear. The length of the CDR3 is 17 residues. Germline V gene data show CDR1 as SGHDN and CDR2 as FVKESK. V lost 1 base, J lost 4 bases, and 17 bases lay in between. The CDR3: CASSQGFAPQSYNEQFF. In DNA, the CDR3 is TGTGCCAGCAGCCAAGGGTTTGCCCCCCAATCTTACAATGAGCAGTTCTTC.